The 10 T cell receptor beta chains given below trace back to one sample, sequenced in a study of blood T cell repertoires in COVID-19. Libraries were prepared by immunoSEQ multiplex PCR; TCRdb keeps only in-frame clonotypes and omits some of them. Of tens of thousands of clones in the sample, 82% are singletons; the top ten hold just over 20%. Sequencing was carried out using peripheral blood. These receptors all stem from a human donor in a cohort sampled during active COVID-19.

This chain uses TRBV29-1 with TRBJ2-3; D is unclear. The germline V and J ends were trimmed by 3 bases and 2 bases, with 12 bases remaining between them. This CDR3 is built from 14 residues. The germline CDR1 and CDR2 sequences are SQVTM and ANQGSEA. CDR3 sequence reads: CSVENRDNTDTQYF. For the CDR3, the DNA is TGCAGCGTTGAGAACAGAGACAACACAGATACGCAGTATTTT.

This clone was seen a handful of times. CDR3 loop: CASSGGATDTQYF. The CDR3 DNA sequence: TGTGCCAGCAGTGGTGGGGCCACAGATACGCAGTATTTT. The chain links TRBV28 to TRBJ2-3; tentative D call: TRBD1 (5 bases). Deletions cut 5 bases from V and 2 bases from J, with 8 bases between. CDR1 and CDR2 from the germline V gene are MDHEN and SYDVKM. The CDR3 consists of 13 residues.

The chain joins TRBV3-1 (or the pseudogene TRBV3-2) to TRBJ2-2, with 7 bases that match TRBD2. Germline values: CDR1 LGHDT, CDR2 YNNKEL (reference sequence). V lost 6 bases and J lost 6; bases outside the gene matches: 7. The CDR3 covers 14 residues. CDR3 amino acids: CASRSLGGAGELFF. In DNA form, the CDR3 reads TGTGCCAGCAGGAGTCTGGGGGGGGCCGGGGAGCTGTTTTTT.

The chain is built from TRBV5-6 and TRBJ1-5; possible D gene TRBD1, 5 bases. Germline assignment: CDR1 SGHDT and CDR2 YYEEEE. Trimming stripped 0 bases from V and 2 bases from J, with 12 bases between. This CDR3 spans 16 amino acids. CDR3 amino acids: CASSLGGQVGNQPQHF. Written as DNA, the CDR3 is TGTGCCAGCAGCTTGGGGGGCCAGGTAGGCAATCAGCCCCAGCATTTT.

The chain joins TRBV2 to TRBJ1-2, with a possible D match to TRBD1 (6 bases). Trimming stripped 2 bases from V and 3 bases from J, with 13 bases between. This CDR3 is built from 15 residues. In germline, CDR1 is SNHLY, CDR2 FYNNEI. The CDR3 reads CASSESGGMDYGYTF. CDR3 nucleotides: TGTGCCAGCAGTGAAAGCGGGGGCATGGACTATGGCTACACCTTC.

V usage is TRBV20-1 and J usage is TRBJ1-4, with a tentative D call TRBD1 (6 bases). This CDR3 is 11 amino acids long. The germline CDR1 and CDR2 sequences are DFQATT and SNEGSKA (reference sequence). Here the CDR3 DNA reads TGCAGCCCCAGGGGTAATGAAAAACTGTTTTTT. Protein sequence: CSPRGNEKLFF.

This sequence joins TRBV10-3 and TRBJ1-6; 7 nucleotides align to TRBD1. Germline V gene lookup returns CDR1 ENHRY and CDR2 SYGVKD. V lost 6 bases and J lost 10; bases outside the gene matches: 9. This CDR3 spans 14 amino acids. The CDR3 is CAISVGQAESPLHF. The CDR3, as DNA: TGTGCCATCAGCGTTGGACAGGCGGAATCACCCCTCCACTTT.

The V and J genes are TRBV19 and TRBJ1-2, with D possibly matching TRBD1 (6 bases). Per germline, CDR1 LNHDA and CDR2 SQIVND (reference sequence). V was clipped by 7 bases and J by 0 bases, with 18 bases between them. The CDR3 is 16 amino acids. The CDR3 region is CASNTPQGSSNYGYTF. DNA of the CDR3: TGTGCCAGTAATACCCCCCAGGGGTCTTCTAACTATGGCTACACCTTC.

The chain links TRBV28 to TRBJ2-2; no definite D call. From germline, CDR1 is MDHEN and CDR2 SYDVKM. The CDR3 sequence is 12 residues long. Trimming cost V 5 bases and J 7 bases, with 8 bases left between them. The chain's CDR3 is CASSPPNGELFF. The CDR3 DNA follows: TGTGCCAGCAGTCCCCCCAACGGGGAGCTGTTTTTT.

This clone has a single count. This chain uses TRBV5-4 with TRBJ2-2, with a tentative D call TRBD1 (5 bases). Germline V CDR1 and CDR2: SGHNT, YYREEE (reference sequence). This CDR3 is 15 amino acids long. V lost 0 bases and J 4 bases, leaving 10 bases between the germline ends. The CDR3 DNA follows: TGTGCCAGCAGCTTGGTCCAGGGAAGCACCGGGGAGCTGTTTTTT. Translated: CASSLVQGSTGELFF.